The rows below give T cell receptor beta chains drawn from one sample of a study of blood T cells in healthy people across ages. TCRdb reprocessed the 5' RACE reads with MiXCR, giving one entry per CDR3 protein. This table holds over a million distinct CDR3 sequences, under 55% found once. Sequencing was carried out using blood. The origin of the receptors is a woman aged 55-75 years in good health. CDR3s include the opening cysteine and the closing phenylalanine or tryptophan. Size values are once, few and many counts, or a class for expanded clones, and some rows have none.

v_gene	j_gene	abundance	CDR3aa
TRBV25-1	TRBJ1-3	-	CASSEEASGNTVYF
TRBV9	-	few	CASSVGSGTGMYEQYF
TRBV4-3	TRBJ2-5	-	CASSQDNLVRETQYF
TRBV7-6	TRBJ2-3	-	CASSLAPAEVLTDTQYF
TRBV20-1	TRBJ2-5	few	CSASGLAGGETQYF
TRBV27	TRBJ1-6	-	CASSLRWQGGNNSPPHF
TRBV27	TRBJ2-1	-	CASSLVRGPGNEQFF
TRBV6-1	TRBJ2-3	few	CASSEAHPDTQYF
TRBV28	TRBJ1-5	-	CASNAGPQHF
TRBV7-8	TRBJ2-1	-	CASSLASLAGAQGGQFF
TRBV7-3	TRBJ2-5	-	CASSLSGPEETQYF
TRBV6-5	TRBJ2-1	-	CAISYGNAEQFF
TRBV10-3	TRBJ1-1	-	CASSGRDLPEAFF
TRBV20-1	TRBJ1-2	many	CSAKTATHGYTF
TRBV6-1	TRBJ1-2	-	CASSEAKGARYGYTF
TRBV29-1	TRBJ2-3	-	CSVGGTSGRSPTDTQYF
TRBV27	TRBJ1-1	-	CASSRDRDHEAFF
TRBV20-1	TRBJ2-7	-	CSATTARTGISYEQYF
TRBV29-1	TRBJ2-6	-	CSVEGTGVSGANVLTF
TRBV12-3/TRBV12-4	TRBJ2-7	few	CASTEQGLTYEQYF
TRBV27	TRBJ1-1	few	CASSTPLTGAGTEAFF
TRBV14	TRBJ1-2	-	CASSLRRELNYGYTF
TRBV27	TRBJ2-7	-	CASSMGLLSSYEQYF